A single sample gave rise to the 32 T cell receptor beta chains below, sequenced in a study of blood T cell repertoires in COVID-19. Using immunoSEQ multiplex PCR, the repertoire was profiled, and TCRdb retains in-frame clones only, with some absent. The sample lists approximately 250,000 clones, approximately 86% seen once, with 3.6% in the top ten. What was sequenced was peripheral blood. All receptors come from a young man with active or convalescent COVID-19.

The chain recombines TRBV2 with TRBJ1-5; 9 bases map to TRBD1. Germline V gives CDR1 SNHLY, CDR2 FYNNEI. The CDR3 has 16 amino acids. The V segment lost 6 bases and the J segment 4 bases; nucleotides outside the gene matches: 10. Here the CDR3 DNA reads TGTGCCAGCAGCACACAGGGGGCCCTTTCAAATCAGCCCCAGCATTTT. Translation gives CASSTQGALSNQPQHF. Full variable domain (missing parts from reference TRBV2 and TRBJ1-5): EPEVTQTPSHQVTQMGQEVILRCVPISNHLYFYWYRQILGQKVEFLVSFYNNEISEKSEIFDDQFSVERPDGSNFTLKIRSTKLEDSAMYFCASSTQGALSNQPQHFGDGTRLSIL.

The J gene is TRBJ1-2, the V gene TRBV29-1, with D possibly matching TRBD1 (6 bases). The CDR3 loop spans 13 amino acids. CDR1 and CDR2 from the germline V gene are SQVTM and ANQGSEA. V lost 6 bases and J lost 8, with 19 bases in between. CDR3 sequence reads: CSVGVEGVGGYTF. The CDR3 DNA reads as TGCAGCGTGGGGGTCGAGGGGGTTGGCGGCTACACCTTC.

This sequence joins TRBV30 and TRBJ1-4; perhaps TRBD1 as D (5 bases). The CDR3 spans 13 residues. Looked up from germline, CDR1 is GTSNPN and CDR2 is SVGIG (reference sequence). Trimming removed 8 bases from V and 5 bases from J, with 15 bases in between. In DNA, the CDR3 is TGTGCCGGAAGCGGAGGGGTAAATGAAAAACTGTTTTTT. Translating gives CAGSGGVNEKLFF.

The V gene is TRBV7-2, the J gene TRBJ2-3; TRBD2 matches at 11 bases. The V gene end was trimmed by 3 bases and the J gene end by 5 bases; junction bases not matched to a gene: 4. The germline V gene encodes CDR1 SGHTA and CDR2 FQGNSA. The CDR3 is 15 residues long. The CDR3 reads CASSFSGGALDTQYF. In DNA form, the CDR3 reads TGTGCCAGCAGCTTTAGCGGGGGGGCGTTAGATACGCAGTATTTT.

CDR3 coding DNA: TGCGCCAGCAGCCTTTGGGCCCTCTCCTACGAGCAGTACTTC. Protein product: CASSLWALSYEQYF. This chain connects TRBV5-1 to TRBJ2-7; D gene uncertain. V was shortened by 4 bases and J by 0 bases, with 11 bases between the two germline ends. The germline CDR1 and CDR2 sequences are SGHRS and YFSETQ. The CDR3 has 14 amino acids.

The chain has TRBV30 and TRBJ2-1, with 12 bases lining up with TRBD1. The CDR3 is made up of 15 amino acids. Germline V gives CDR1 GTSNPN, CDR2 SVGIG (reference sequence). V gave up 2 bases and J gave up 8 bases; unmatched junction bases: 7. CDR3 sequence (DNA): TGTGCCTGGAGTTTGGGACAGGGGGCGTATGATGAGCAGTTCTTC. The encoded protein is CAWSLGQGAYDEQFF.

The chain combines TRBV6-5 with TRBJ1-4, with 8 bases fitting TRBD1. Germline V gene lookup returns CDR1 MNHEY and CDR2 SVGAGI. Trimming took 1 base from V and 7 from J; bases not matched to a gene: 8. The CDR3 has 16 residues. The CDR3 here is CASSYFSWQGAEKLFF. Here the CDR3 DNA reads TGTGCCAGCAGTTACTTTTCGTGGCAGGGGGCTGAAAAACTGTTTTTT.

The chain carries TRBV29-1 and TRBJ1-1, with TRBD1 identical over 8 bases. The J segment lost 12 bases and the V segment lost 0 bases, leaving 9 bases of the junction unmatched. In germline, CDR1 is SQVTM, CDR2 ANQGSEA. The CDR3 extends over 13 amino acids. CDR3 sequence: CSVEDLQDRETFF. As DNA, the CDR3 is TGCAGCGTTGAAGATCTTCAGGACAGGGAAACTTTCTTT.

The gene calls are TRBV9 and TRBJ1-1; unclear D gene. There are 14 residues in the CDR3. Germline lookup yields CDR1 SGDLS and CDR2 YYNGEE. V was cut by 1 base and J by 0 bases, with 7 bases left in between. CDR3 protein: CASSVNFMNTEAFF. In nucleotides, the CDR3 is TGTGCCAGCAGCGTAAACTTCATGAACACTGAAGCTTTCTTT.

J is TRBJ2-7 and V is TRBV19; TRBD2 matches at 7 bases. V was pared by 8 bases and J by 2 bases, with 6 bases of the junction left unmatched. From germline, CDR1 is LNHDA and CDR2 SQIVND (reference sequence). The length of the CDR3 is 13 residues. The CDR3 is CASGSGLAYEQYF. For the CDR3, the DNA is TGTGCCAGTGGTTCCGGACTAGCCTACGAGCAGTACTTC. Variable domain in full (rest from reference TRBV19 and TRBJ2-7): DGGITQSPKYLFRKEGQNVTLSCEQNLNHDAMYWYRQDPGQGLRLIYYSQIVNDFQKGDIAEGYSVSREKKESFPLTVTSAQKNPTAFYLCASGSGLAYEQYFGPGTRLTVT.

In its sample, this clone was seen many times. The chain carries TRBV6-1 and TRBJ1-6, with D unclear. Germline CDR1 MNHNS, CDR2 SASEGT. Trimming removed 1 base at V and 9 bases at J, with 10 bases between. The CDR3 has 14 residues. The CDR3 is CASSEGQTSSPLHF. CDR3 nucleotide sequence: TGTGCCAGCAGTGAAGGACAAACCAGTTCACCCCTCCACTTT.

Here the CDR3 DNA reads TGTGCCTGGAGTCGGAGGGAGGATTCACCCCTCCACTTT. Encoded protein: CAWSRREDSPLHF. This chain links TRBV30 with TRBJ1-6; D not certain. Trimming cost V 2 bases and J 8 bases, with 10 bases left between them. This CDR3 region has 13 residues. Germline-derived CDR1 and CDR2 are GTSNPN and SVGIG (reference sequence).

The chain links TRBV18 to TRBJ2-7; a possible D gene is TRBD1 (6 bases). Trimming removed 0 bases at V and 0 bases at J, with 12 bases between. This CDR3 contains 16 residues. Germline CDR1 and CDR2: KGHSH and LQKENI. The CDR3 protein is CASSPPGTPSSYEQYF. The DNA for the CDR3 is TGTGCCAGCTCACCACCCGGGACACCCAGCTCCTACGAGCAGTACTTC. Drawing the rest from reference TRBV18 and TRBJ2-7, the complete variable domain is NAGVMQNPRHLVRRRGQEARLRCSPMKGHSHVYWYRQLPEEGLKFMVYLQKENIIDESGMPKERFSAEFPKEGPSILRIQQVVRGDSAAYFCASSPPGTPSSYEQYFGPGTRLTVT.

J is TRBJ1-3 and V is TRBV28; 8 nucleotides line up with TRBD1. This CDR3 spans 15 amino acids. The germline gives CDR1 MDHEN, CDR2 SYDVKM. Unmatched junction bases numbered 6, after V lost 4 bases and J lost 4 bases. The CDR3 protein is CASSSTGGSGNTIYF. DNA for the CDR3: TGTGCCAGCAGTTCAACAGGGGGGTCAGGAAACACCATATATTTT.

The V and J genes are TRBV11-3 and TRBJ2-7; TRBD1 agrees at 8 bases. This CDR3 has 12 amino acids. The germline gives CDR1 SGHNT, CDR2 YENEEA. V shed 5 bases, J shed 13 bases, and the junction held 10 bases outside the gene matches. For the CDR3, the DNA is TGTGCCAGCAGCGCCCGGACAGGGAAAGGATACTTC. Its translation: CASSARTGKGYF.

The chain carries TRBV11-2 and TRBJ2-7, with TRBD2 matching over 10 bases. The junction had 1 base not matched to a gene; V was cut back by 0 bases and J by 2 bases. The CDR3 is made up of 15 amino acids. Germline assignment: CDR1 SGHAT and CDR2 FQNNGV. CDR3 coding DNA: TGTGCCAGCAGCTTAGAAACTAGCGGGACCTACGAGCAGTACTTC. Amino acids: CASSLETSGTYEQYF.

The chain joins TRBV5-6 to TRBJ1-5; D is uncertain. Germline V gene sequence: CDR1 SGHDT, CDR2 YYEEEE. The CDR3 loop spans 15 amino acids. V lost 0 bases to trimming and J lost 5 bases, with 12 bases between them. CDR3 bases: TGTGCCAGCAGCTTGGTAGGGCGGGAAGATCAGCCCCAGCATTTT. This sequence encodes CASSLVGREDQPQHF. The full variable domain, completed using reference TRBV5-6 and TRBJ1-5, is DAGVTQSPTHLIKTRGQQVTLRCSPKSGHDTVSWYQQALGQGPQFIFQYYEEEERQRGNFPDRFSGHQFPNYSSELNVNALLLGDSALYLCASSLVGREDQPQHFGDGTRLSIL.

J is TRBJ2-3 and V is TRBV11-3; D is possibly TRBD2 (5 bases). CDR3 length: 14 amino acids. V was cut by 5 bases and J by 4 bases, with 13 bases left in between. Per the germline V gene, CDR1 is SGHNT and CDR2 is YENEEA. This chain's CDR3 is CASSTRTISDTQYF. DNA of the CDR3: TGTGCCAGCAGCACTAGGACGATATCAGATACGCAGTATTTT.

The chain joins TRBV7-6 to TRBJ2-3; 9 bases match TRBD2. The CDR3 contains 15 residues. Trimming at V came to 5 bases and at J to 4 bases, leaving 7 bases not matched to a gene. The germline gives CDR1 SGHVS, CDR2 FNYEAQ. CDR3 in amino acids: CASSPGAGGADTQYF. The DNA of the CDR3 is TGTGCCAGCAGCCCGGGGGCGGGAGGGGCAGATACGCAGTATTTT.

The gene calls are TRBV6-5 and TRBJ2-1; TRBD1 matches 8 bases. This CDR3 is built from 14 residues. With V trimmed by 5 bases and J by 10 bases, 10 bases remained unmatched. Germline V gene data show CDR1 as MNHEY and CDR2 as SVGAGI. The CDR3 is CASSHVQGAWEQFF. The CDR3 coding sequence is TGTGCCAGCAGTCACGTGCAGGGGGCATGGGAGCAGTTCTTC.

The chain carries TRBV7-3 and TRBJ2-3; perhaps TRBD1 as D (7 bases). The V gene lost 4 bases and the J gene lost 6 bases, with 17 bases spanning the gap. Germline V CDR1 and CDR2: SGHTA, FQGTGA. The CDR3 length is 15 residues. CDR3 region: CASSSGNRGGDTQYF. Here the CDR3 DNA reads TGTGCCAGCAGCTCCGGGAACAGGGGAGGTGATACGCAGTATTTT.

CDR3 residues: CASSPRTENTEAFF. CDR3 DNA: TGTGCCAGCAGTCCAAGGACAGAGAACACTGAAGCTTTCTTT. The chain couples TRBV27 to TRBJ1-1; tentatively, D is TRBD1 (6 bases). CDR1 is MNHEY, CDR2 SMNVEV, per germline (reference sequence). The CDR3 covers 14 residues. V lost 5 bases, J lost 1 base, and 11 bases lay in between.

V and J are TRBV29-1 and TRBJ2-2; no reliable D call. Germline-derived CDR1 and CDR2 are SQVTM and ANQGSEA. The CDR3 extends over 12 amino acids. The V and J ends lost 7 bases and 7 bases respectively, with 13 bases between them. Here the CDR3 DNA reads TGCAGCGGAGGTCCCACGGGCGGGGAGCTGTTTTTT. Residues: CSGGPTGGELFF.

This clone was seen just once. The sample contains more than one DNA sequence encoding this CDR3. The DNA for the CDR3 is TGTGCCAGCAGCCCACGGGGTGATCAGCCCCAGCATTTT. This sequence encodes CASSPRGDQPQHF. This chain uses TRBV6-2 or TRBV6-3 with TRBJ1-5; D is unclear. Trimming shortened V by 6 bases and J by 5 bases, and 11 bases separated the two germline ends. The germline V gene encodes CDR1 MNHEY and CDR2 SVGEGT. This CDR3 contains 13 residues.

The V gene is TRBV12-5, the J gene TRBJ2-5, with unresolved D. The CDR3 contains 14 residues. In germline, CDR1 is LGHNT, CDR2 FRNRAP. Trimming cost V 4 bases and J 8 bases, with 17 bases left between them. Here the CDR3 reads CASGSNGVQGTQYF. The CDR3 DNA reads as TGTGCTAGTGGTTCCAACGGAGTTCAAGGCACCCAGTACTTC.

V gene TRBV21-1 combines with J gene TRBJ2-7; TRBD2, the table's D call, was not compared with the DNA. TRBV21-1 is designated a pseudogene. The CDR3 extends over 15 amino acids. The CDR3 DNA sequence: TGTGCCAGCTCCCACCAATCGGGACTGATGTACGAGCAGTACTTC. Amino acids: CASSHQSGLMYEQYF.

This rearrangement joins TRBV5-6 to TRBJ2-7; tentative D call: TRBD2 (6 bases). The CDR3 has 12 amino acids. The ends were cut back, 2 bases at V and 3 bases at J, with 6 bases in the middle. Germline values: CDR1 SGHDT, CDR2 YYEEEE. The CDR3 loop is CASSFGSYEQYF. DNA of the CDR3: TGTGCCAGCAGCTTCGGGAGCTACGAGCAGTACTTC.

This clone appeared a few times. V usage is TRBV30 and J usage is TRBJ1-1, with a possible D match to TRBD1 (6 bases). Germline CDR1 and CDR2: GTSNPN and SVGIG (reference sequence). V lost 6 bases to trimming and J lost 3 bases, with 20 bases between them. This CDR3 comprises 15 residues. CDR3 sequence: CACPAGGGAYTEAFF. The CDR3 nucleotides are TGTGCCTGTCCCGCGGGTGGGGGCGCGTACACTGAAGCTTTCTTT.

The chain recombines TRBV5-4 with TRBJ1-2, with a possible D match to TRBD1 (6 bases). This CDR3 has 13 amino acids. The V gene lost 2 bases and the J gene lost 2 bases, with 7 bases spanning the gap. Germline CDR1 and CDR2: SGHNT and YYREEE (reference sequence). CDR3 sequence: CASSFQGNYGYTF. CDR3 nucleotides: TGTGCCAGCAGCTTCCAGGGGAACTATGGCTACACCTTC.

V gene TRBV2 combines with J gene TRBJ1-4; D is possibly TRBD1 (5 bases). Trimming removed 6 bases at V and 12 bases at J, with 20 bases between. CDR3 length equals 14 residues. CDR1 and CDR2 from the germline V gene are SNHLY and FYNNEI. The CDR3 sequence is CASRGRQRNVELFF. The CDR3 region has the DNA TGTGCCAGCAGGGGGCGTCAGAGGAATGTGGAACTGTTTTTT. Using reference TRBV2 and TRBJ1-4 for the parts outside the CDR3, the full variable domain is EPEVTQTPSHQVTQMGQEVILRCVPISNHLYFYWYRQILGQKVEFLVSFYNNEISEKSEIFDDQFSVERPDGSNFTLKIRSTKLEDSAMYFCASRGRQRNVELFFGSGTQLSVL.

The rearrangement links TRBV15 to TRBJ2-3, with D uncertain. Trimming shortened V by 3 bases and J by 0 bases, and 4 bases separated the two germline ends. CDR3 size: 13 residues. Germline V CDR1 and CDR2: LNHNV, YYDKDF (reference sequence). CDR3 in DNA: TGTGCCACCAGCAGTACTAGCACAGATACGCAGTATTTT. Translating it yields CATSSTSTDTQYF.

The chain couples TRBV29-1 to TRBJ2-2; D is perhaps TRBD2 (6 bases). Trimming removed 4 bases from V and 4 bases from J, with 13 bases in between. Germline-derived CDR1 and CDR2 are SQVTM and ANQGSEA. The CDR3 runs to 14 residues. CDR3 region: CSVVGEVGTGELFF. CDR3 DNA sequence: TGCAGCGTTGTAGGGGAGGTCGGCACCGGGGAGCTGTTTTTT.